One sample yielded the 29 T cell receptor beta chains listed below, sequenced in a study of cytomegalovirus exposure and HLA in healthy donors (dated by TCRdb to about 2017). The library relied on the immunoSEQ multiplex PCR assay. A mixture of 60 forward primers for TCR Vbeta segments and 13 reverse primers for TCR Jbeta segments was used in the multiplex PCR. The table was pulled from immuneACCESS by TCRdb, which kept in-frame rearrangements only. Such tables lose some clones; where checked, under half of the loss comes from unresolved V genes, and the rest has no known cause. The sample has roughly 140,000 clones on record, around 78% of them singletons. In total, the top ten clones hold 2% to 2.5% of the sample. Material: PBMCs. These receptor sequences come from a woman under 30 in good health and CMV-seropositive.

The chain combines TRBV28 with TRBJ1-6; D is ambiguous. The V gene's germline CDR1 is MDHEN and CDR2 SYDVKM. CDR3 size: 13 residues. The germline V and J ends were trimmed by 2 bases and 9 bases, with 8 bases remaining between them. CDR3 in amino acids: CASSLRVASPLHF. The CDR3 DNA is TGTGCCAGCAGTTTACGGGTAGCTTCACCCCTCCACTTT.

This chain connects TRBV15 to TRBJ1-5, with 10 bases lining up with TRBD1. The CDR3 is 19 residues long. The V and J ends lost 3 bases and 0 bases, in that order; junction bases with no gene match: 11. CDR1 and CDR2 (germline): LNHNV, YYDKDF (reference sequence). The CDR3 spells CATSRARTGGAYSNQPQHF. DNA of the CDR3: TGTGCCACCAGCAGGGCCCGGACAGGGGGGGCATATAGCAATCAGCCCCAGCATTTT.

This clone was counted a single time. The chain is built from TRBV10-3 and TRBJ1-5; TRBD1 might be the D (5 bases). The CDR3 is made up of 14 amino acids. Germline CDR1 ENHRY, CDR2 SYGVKD. Trimming took off 2 bases at V and 4 bases at J, with 9 bases between the two ends. The CDR3 sequence: CAISEDRINQPQHF. Here the CDR3 DNA reads TGTGCCATCAGTGAGGACAGAATTAATCAGCCCCAGCATTTT.

The CDR3 loop reads CASSMRENTEAFF. The CDR3 DNA reads TGTGCCAGTAGTATGAGGGAGAACACTGAAGCTTTCTTT. The chain uses TRBV19 and TRBJ1-1; D not certain. The CDR3 is made up of 13 amino acids. Germline V gives CDR1 LNHDA, CDR2 SQIVND (reference sequence). V gave up 3 bases and J gave up 1 base, with 6 bases separating them.

Only one count was recorded for this clone. V usage is TRBV9 and J usage is TRBJ1-4; TRBD1 is a possible D gene (5 bases). The CDR3 spans 13 residues. In germline, CDR1 is SGDLS, CDR2 YYNGEE. V lost 3 bases and J 5 bases, leaving 8 bases between the germline ends. CDR3 nucleotides: TGTGCCAGCAGCGCGTGGGGCAATGAAAAACTGTTTTTT. This encodes CASSAWGNEKLFF.

V is TRBV6-6 and J is TRBJ1-1; no definite D call. This CDR3 spans 15 amino acids. Trimming left V 0 bases short and J 4 bases short, with 12 bases between. The germline gives CDR1 MNHNY, CDR2 SVGAGI (reference sequence). The CDR3 protein is CASSYSSLRGTEAFF. In DNA form, the CDR3 reads TGTGCCAGCAGTTACTCCTCCTTACGGGGCACTGAAGCTTTCTTT.

CDR3 DNA sequence: TGCGCCAGCAGTCCCGGACAGGGGCTGTTTTTT. Translation: CASSPGQGLFF. This chain joins TRBV5-1 and TRBJ1-4; 9 bases agree with TRBD1. Germline trimming cut 5 bases from V and 14 bases from J; bases unmatched to any gene: 4. The length of the CDR3 is 11 residues. Germline lookup yields CDR1 SGHRS and CDR2 YFSETQ.

The chain carries TRBV7-2 and TRBJ2-1, with TRBD2 matching 10 bases. The germline V gene has CDR1 SGHTA and CDR2 FQGNSA. After removal of 8 bases from V and 5 bases from J, the junction contained 3 bases not matched to a gene. The CDR3 contains 13 residues. DNA of the CDR3: TGTGCCAGCTGGACTAGCGGTCACAATGAGCAGTTCTTC. It codes for CASWTSGHNEQFF. Combining the CDR3 with reference TRBV7-2 and TRBJ2-1 gives the whole variable domain GAGVSQSPSNKVTEKGKDVELRCDPISGHTALYWYRQSLGQGLEFLIYFQGNSAPDKSGLPSDRFSAERTGGSVSTLTIQRTQQEDSAVYLCASWTSGHNEQFFGPGTRLTVL.

This clone occurred a few times. One end of the junction is discordant with germline, which a read error may explain. The chain links TRBV28 to TRBJ2-3; D possibly corresponds to TRBD2 (6 bases). In germline, CDR1 is MDHEN, CDR2 SYDVKM. This CDR3 contains 16 residues. The CDR3 spells CASGFGPGGDTDTQYF. CDR3 DNA sequence: TGTGCCAGCGGTTTCGGGCCCGGGGGAGACACAGATACGCAGTATTTT.

Only a few counts were recorded for this clone. The CDR3 sequence is CASNLWTGVAYEQYF. In DNA, the CDR3 is TGTGCCAGCAACCTGTGGACAGGGGTGGCCTACGAGCAGTACTTC. The chain links TRBV6-1 to TRBJ2-7; 9 nucleotides line up with TRBD1. The CDR3 is 15 residues long. With V trimmed by 7 bases and J by 2 bases, 9 bases remained unmatched. Germline CDR1 MNHNS, CDR2 SASEGT.

The chain has TRBV5-6 and TRBJ1-6, with 8 nucleotides matching TRBD1. The CDR3 runs to 15 residues. The J segment lost 6 bases and the V segment lost 0 bases, leaving 2 bases of the junction unmatched. Germline lookup yields CDR1 SGHDT and CDR2 YYEEEE. The CDR3 reads CASSLGDRFNSPLHF. CDR3 in DNA: TGTGCCAGCAGCTTGGGGGACAGGTTTAATTCACCCCTCCACTTT.

V usage is TRBV6-5 and J usage is TRBJ2-7; tentatively, D is TRBD1 (6 bases). Germline V gene data show CDR1 as MNHEY and CDR2 as SVGAGI. V was trimmed by 5 bases and J by 1 base, leaving 12 bases between them. The length of the CDR3 is 14 residues. The CDR3 nucleotides read TGTGCCAGCAGTCGACAGGTTCAGTCCTACGAGCAGTACTTC. This translates into CASSRQVQSYEQYF.

The count of this clone is one. This chain links TRBV6-5 with TRBJ1-1; D not resolved. Germline V gene sequence: CDR1 MNHEY, CDR2 SVGAGI. V was pared by 5 bases and J by 11 bases, with 24 bases between. This CDR3 is 15 amino acids long. CDR3 nucleotide sequence: TGTGCCAGCAGTCCCAATGGGCAGGTTTTAAATCGCGCTTTCTTT. Encoded protein: CASSPNGQVLNRAFF.

The chain uses TRBV19 and TRBJ2-7, with 8 bases identical to TRBD2. The CDR3 length is 15 residues. Germline values: CDR1 LNHDA, CDR2 SQIVND (reference sequence). J was trimmed by 1 base and V by 3 bases; bases with no gene match: 5. The CDR3 DNA reads as TGTGCCAGTAGTATGATGGCGGGGGGTTCCTACGAGCAGTACTTC. This translates into CASSMMAGGSYEQYF.

This clone was detected only once. CDR3 sequence reads: CASSQEIRWAEQYF. The CDR3 coding sequence is TGTGCCAGCAGCCAAGAAATACGGTGGGCAGAGCAGTACTTC. V and J are TRBV14 and TRBJ2-7; D unclear. V dropped 0 bases and J dropped 7 bases, with 13 bases sitting between them. The CDR3 has 14 residues. Per germline, CDR1 SGHDN and CDR2 FVKESK.

V is TRBV30 and J is TRBJ1-5; no firm D call. CDR3 length: 13 residues. Germline V gene sequence: CDR1 GTSNPN, CDR2 SVGIG (reference sequence). V was cut by 1 base and J by 0 bases, with 4 bases left in between. For the CDR3, the DNA is TGTGCCTGGAGTGCGAGTAGCAATCAGCCCCAGCATTTT. Its translation: CAWSASSNQPQHF.

The rearrangement joins TRBV27 to TRBJ1-1; 9 positions agree with TRBD1. The CDR3 consists of 13 residues. Germline assignment: CDR1 MNHEY and CDR2 SMNVEV (reference sequence). J gave up 7 bases and V 6 bases, and 6 bases lay outside the gene matches. CDR3 DNA: TGTGCCAGCAGCTTCACAGGGGGCGATGAAGCTTTCTTT. Translation: CASSFTGGDEAFF.

The chain joins TRBV10-2 to TRBJ1-5; 9 nucleotides agree with TRBD1. The CDR3 has 16 amino acids. V was clipped by 4 bases and J by 2 bases; unmatched bases: 6. CDR1 and CDR2 from the germline V gene are WSHSY and SAAADI. CDR3 amino acids: CASSATGGLGNQPQHF. The CDR3 region has the DNA TGCGCCAGCAGTGCCACAGGGGGCTTGGGCAATCAGCCCCAGCATTTT.

The V gene is TRBV18, the J gene TRBJ1-3, with D unresolved. The V gene lost 6 bases and the J gene lost 0 bases, with 12 bases spanning the gap. Germline V gene sequence: CDR1 KGHSH, CDR2 LQKENI. The CDR3 has 15 amino acids. This CDR3 is CASSRGRGSGNTIYF. The CDR3 DNA follows: TGTGCCAGCTCCCGCGGACGGGGCTCTGGAAACACCATATATTTT.

This sequence joins TRBV9 and TRBJ1-3; tentative D call: TRBD1 (6 bases). Deletions cut 2 bases from V and 2 bases from J, with 14 bases between. The CDR3 covers 16 residues. CDR1 is SGDLS, CDR2 YYNGEE, per germline. CDR3 protein: CASSVQQGFTGNTIYF. CDR3 coding DNA: TGTGCCAGCAGCGTCCAACAGGGATTCACTGGAAACACCATATATTTT.

In this sample, this clone turned up once. The chain is built from TRBV30 and TRBJ1-6, with TRBD1 as a possible D gene (6 bases). The CDR3 consists of 17 residues. Trimming pared 0 bases from V and 10 bases from J, leaving 22 bases between. CDR1 and CDR2 (germline): GTSNPN, SVGIG (reference sequence). The CDR3 loop reads CAWSVGWAGESGSPLHF. CDR3 coding DNA: TGTGCCTGGAGTGTAGGGTGGGCAGGGGAGAGTGGATCACCCCTCCACTTT. The full variable domain, rest sourced from reference TRBV30 and TRBJ1-6, is SQTIHQWPATLVQPVGSPLSLECTVEGTSNPNLYWYRQAAGRGLQLLFYSVGIGQISSEVPQNLSASRPQDRQFILSSKKLLLSDSGFYLCAWSVGWAGESGSPLHFGNGTRLTVT.

V is TRBV4-2 and J is TRBJ1-1, with D unresolved. The CDR3 is made up of 14 amino acids. Per the germline V gene, CDR1 is LGHNA and CDR2 is YNFKEQ. V lost 0 bases to trimming and J lost 5 bases, with 10 bases between them. In DNA form, the CDR3 reads TGTGCCAGCAGCCAAGATGGCGGGGTGACTGAAGCTTTCTTT. This sequence encodes CASSQDGGVTEAFF.

V usage is TRBV7-9 and J usage is TRBJ2-3; TRBD2 matches at 10 bases. J lost 2 bases, V lost 4 bases, and 3 bases had no gene match. Germline V CDR1 and CDR2: SEHNR, FQNEAQ (reference sequence). CDR3 length: 15 residues. CDR3 amino acids: CASSSGLADTDTQYF. CDR3 in DNA: TGTGCCAGCAGCTCCGGACTAGCGGACACAGATACGCAGTATTTT.

The chain links TRBV5-1 to TRBJ1-3; 8 bases are shared with TRBD1. V lost 5 bases and J lost 3; bases outside the gene matches: 7. The germline CDR1 and CDR2 sequences are SGHRS and YFSETQ. CDR3 length: 15 amino acids. CDR3 in amino acids: CASSQQGAVGNTIYF. CDR3 nucleotides: TGCGCCAGCAGTCAGCAGGGGGCTGTTGGAAACACCATATATTTT.

The chain couples TRBV15 to TRBJ2-4; 7 bases line up with TRBD2. The CDR3 runs to 17 residues. CDR1 is LNHNV, CDR2 YYDKDF, per germline (reference sequence). J lost 2 bases, V lost 1 base, and 8 bases had no gene match. CDR3 coding DNA: TGTGCCACCAGCAGAGGGGAGGGTAGTTGGACCAAAAACATTCAGTACTTC. This sequence encodes CATSRGEGSWTKNIQYF.

This clone has a single count. The gene calls are TRBV6-1 and TRBJ2-7, with 8 positions matching TRBD1. CDR1 is MNHNS and CDR2 is SASEGT in the germline V gene. CDR3 length: 15 amino acids. V lost 4 bases, J lost 9 bases, and 14 bases stayed unmatched. The CDR3 protein is CASSATQGEVGGQYF. The CDR3 coding sequence is TGTGCCAGCAGTGCAACACAGGGGGAGGTCGGTGGGCAGTACTTC.

The rearrangement uses TRBV14 and TRBJ1-2; 9 positions match TRBD1. The CDR3 has 17 residues. The germline V gene encodes CDR1 SGHDN and CDR2 FVKESK. The V gene end was trimmed by 4 bases and the J gene end by 0 bases; junction bases not matched to a gene: 9. As DNA, the CDR3 is TGTGCCAGCAGCCCAACCACGGACAGGGGCGCTAACTATGGCTACACCTTC. Its translation: CASSPTTDRGANYGYTF.

The chain employs TRBV4-2 and TRBJ1-5, with 7 nucleotides matching TRBD1. Germline V gene sequence: CDR1 LGHNA, CDR2 YNFKEQ. The CDR3 extends over 15 amino acids. The V and J ends lost 0 bases and 2 bases, in that order; junction bases with no gene match: 1. CDR3 sequence: CASSQDDRGNQPQHF. The CDR3 coding sequence is TGTGCCAGCAGCCAAGACGACAGGGGCAATCAGCCCCAGCATTTT.

The J gene is TRBJ1-5, the V gene TRBV5-5; 8 positions agree with TRBD1. V was pared by 0 bases and J by 6 bases, with 8 bases of the junction left unmatched. CDR1 SGHKS and CDR2 YYEKEE come from the germline V gene (reference sequence). The CDR3 has 16 amino acids. The CDR3 nucleotides read TGTGCCAGCAGCTTGGTCCTGGGACAGGCCCCTCAGCCCCAGCATTTT. Protein: CASSLVLGQAPQPQHF.